The 19 T cell receptor beta chains given below trace back to one sample, sequenced in a study of T cell repertoires in cytomegalovirus infection. In TCRdb, the reads were re-called with MiXCR into one record per CDR3 protein. The sample comprises 150,000 to 200,000 distinct CDR3 sequences, roughly 20% of which are singletons, and more than 25% rests with the top ten. Their antigens are not known. The sequences come from CD8+ T cells from cultured PBMCs, collected from culture after CMV antigen stimulation. Receptors were obtained from a human donor in good health (CMV status not recorded). Some clones in this sample may be carry-over from other donors' samples.

The gene calls are TRBV6-2 or TRBV6-3 and TRBJ2-1; TRBD1 might be the D (5 bases). V lost 0 bases to trimming and J lost 8 bases, with 20 bases between them. This CDR3 is 17 amino acids long. Germline V gene sequence: CDR1 MNHEY, CDR2 SVGEGT. The CDR3 protein is CASSYSVRVVGNDEQFF. The DNA for the CDR3 is TGTGCCAGCAGTTACTCCGTCAGGGTGGTGGGAAACGATGAGCAGTTCTTC.

In its sample, this clonotype was seen a few times. The V gene is TRBV7-9, the J gene TRBJ2-7; the D is unclear. In germline, CDR1 is SEHNR, CDR2 FQNEAQ (reference sequence). This CDR3 has 12 residues. Deletions cut 5 bases from V and 5 bases from J, with 10 bases between. This CDR3 reads CASSPTPDEQYF. CDR3 DNA: TGTGCCAGCAGCCCCACCCCTGACGAGCAGTACTTC. Variable domain in full (rest from reference TRBV7-9 and TRBJ2-7): DTGVSQNPRHKITKRGQNVTFRCDPISEHNRLYWYRQTLGQGPEFLTYFQNEAQLEKSRLLSDRFSAERPKGSFSTLEIQRTEQGDSAMYLCASSPTPDEQYFGPGTRLTVT.

The chain couples TRBV27 to TRBJ1-5; 9 bases match TRBD1. Germline CDR1 is MNHEY and CDR2 is SMNVEV (reference sequence). The CDR3 is made up of 14 amino acids. With V trimmed by 3 bases and J by 5 bases, 2 bases remained unmatched. CDR3 amino acids: CASSFGTGYQPQHF. CDR3 coding DNA: TGTGCCAGCAGTTTTGGGACAGGGTATCAGCCCCAGCATTTT.

The sample holds a few counts of this clonotype. V is TRBV4-1 and J is TRBJ1-1; D is unclear. Germline V lookup: CDR1 MGHRA, CDR2 YSYEKL. This CDR3 has 15 amino acids. Trimming stripped 4 bases from V and 3 bases from J, with 15 bases between. CDR3 protein: CASSPLEGLDTEAFF. The CDR3 coding sequence is TGCGCCAGCAGCCCCTTAGAAGGGTTGGACACTGAAGCTTTCTTT.

A few counts support this clonotype. The chain recombines TRBV11-2 with TRBJ1-5, with a tentative D call TRBD1 (5 bases). This CDR3 comprises 13 residues. Germline CDR1 is SGHAT and CDR2 is FQNNGV. With 3 bases removed from V and 5 bases from J, the gap between germline ends came to 8 bases. CDR3 loop: CASSLGQDQPQHF. DNA of the CDR3: TGTGCCAGCAGCTTGGGGCAGGATCAGCCCCAGCATTTT.

This clonotype appeared a few times. The CDR3 nucleotides read TGTGCCAGCAGCCTACAGAGGCCCTTGAACACTGAAGCTTTCTTT. Protein: CASSLQRPLNTEAFF. V and J are TRBV7-2 and TRBJ1-1, with D hard to call. CDR1 and CDR2 from the germline V gene are SGHTA and FQGNSA. The CDR3 is 15 residues long. V was pared by 5 bases and J by 0 bases, with 13 bases between.

This clonotype turned up a few times. The chain uses TRBV28 and TRBJ2-6; D unclear. The CDR3 totals 17 residues. V lost 2 bases and J lost 2, with 13 bases in between. Germline loops: CDR1 MDHEN, CDR2 SYDVKM. CDR3 in amino acids: CASSLLPWETGANVLTF. DNA for the CDR3: TGTGCCAGCAGTTTACTGCCATGGGAAACTGGGGCCAACGTCCTGACTTTC.

The table lists this clonotype with a few counts. A much more abundant neighbour one base away suggests this may be a read error. This chain joins TRBV7-8 and TRBJ2-7; D unresolved. There are 16 residues in the CDR3. Germline lookup yields CDR1 SGHVS and CDR2 FQNEAQ. The CDR3 nucleotides read TGTGCCAGCGGCTTTGCTGGTCAAGAGTACGGCTACGAGCAGTACTTC. Its protein product is CASGFAGQEYGYEQYF.

This clonotype was recorded a few times. The chain is built from TRBV27 and TRBJ2-7; D might be TRBD1 or TRBD2, each matching 5 bases. V dropped 5 bases and J dropped 5 bases, with 22 bases sitting between them. The CDR3 covers 16 residues. Germline assignment: CDR1 MNHEY and CDR2 SMNVEV (reference sequence). The CDR3: CASSLRGLGLGDEQYF. In nucleotides, the CDR3 is TGTGCCAGCAGTCTCCGTGGACTGGGGTTGGGGGACGAGCAGTACTTC.

Concerning this clonotype itself: A much bigger clone sits one base away, suggesting this may be a read error. The rearrangement uses TRBV27 and TRBJ2-1; D call uncertain. V lost 3 bases, J lost 0 bases, and 6 bases lay in between. Germline V gene sequence: CDR1 MNHEY, CDR2 SMNVEV (reference sequence). The length of the CDR3 is 14 residues. CDR3 sequence: CASSFQSSYNEQFF. The CDR3 DNA follows: TGTGCCAGCAGTTTCCAAAGCTCCTACAATGAGCAGTTCTTC.

This chain uses TRBV5-4 with TRBJ2-5; D unresolved. The germline gives CDR1 SGHNT, CDR2 YYREEE (reference sequence). V lost 2 bases, J lost 5 bases, and 10 bases lay in between. The CDR3 runs 13 residues. The CDR3 protein is CASSFWPGETQYF. The DNA of the CDR3 is TGTGCCAGCAGCTTTTGGCCCGGGGAGACCCAGTACTTC.

This clonotype was picked up one time. This chain uses TRBV7-4 with TRBJ2-1, with TRBD1 identical over 8 bases. CDR1 SGHVT and CDR2 SQSDAQ come from the germline V gene. The CDR3 is 16 residues long. V was pared by 0 bases and J by 5 bases, with 6 bases of the junction left unmatched. This CDR3 is CASSLATGQVNNEQFF. Written as DNA, the CDR3 is TGTGCCAGCAGCTTAGCTACGGGACAGGTCAACAATGAGCAGTTCTTC.

The genes are TRBV12-3 or TRBV12-4 and TRBJ2-7; no firm D call. This CDR3 spans 14 amino acids. Trimming removed 2 bases at V and 2 bases at J, with 10 bases between. CDR3 nucleotides: TGTGCCAGCAGTTTATCCGTCCTTACCTACGAGCAGTACTTC. The encoded protein is CASSLSVLTYEQYF.

The rearrangement joins TRBV4-1 to TRBJ1-1, with a weak D call TRBD1 (5 bases). V dropped 2 bases and J dropped 4 bases, with 17 bases sitting between them. The CDR3 runs to 16 residues. Germline values: CDR1 MGHRA, CDR2 YSYEKL. The CDR3 DNA reads TGCGCCAGCAGCCAATCAAGGGCGGGACTGTCCACTGAAGCTTTCTTT. Translation gives CASSQSRAGLSTEAFF.

This clonotype was detected many times. The chain uses TRBV7-9 and TRBJ2-2, with no clear D. This CDR3 is built from 12 residues. Germline CDR1 reads SEHNR; CDR2 reads FQNEAQ (reference sequence). Trimming stripped 6 bases from V and 6 bases from J, with 8 bases between. DNA for the CDR3: TGTGCCAGCAGTCCCGCGGCCGGGGAGCTGTTTTTT. This codes for CASSPAAGELFF.

This clonotype appeared a few times. The gene calls are TRBV12-3 or TRBV12-4 and TRBJ1-2, with a weak D call TRBD1 (5 bases). This CDR3 comprises 12 residues. The V end lost 8 bases, the J end lost 8 bases, and 15 bases lay between the germline ends. The CDR3 region is CASLQDLYGYTF. DNA for the CDR3: TGTGCCAGCTTACAGGATCTCTACGGCTACACCTTC.

This clonotype turned up a few times. This rearrangement joins TRBV7-9 to TRBJ2-4; 10 bases fit TRBD1. Losses at the gene ends were 5 bases for V and 7 bases for J; bases not matched to a gene: 5. CDR1 is SEHNR, CDR2 FQNEAQ, per germline (reference sequence). CDR3 size: 14 residues. This CDR3 reads CASSPGQGENIQYF. The CDR3 region has the DNA TGTGCCAGCAGCCCAGGACAGGGGGAGAACATTCAGTACTTC.

The CDR3 DNA sequence: TGTGCCACCCGTATGACAGGGGGCGCGAATCAGCCCCAGCATTTT. It translates to CATRMTGGANQPQHF. This rearrangement joins TRBV7-2 to TRBJ1-5, with TRBD1 identical over 10 bases. Germline V gene sequence: CDR1 SGHTA, CDR2 FQGNSA. Trimming cost V 10 bases and J 4 bases; bases outside gene matches: 10. The CDR3 sequence is 15 residues long.

This clonotype occurred a few times. The J gene is TRBJ1-4, the V gene TRBV4-1, with D uncertain. The CDR3 loop spans 12 amino acids. V was clipped by 0 bases and J by 7 bases, with 3 bases between them. From germline, CDR1 is MGHRA and CDR2 YSYEKL. The CDR3 loop reads CASSQEGEKLFF. As DNA, the CDR3 is TGCGCCAGCAGCCAAGAAGGTGAAAAACTGTTTTTT.